These 32 T cell receptor beta chains share one sample of origin, sequenced in a study of T cells in tuberculosis. This table comes from immunoSEQ multiplex PCR, and its TCRdb copy is limited to in-frame clones, with some not included. The sample comprises 25,000 to 35,000 clones, 95% of which are singletons, and 2% to 3% rests with the top ten. The sequenced sample consisted of PBMCs. The receptors originated from a donor aged 10 to 29 with latent tuberculosis or without tuberculosis infection.

V is TRBV9 and J is TRBJ2-7, with D uncertain. V lost 1 base and J lost 2, with 16 bases in between. The germline V gene encodes CDR1 SGDLS and CDR2 YYNGEE. The length of the CDR3 is 16 residues. CDR3 sequence: CASSVSPTQLPYEQYF. The CDR3 coding sequence is TGTGCCAGCAGCGTATCCCCTACTCAACTGCCCTACGAGCAGTACTTC.

The chain recombines TRBV4-3 with TRBJ1-1, with a tentative D call TRBD1 (5 bases). CDR1 is LGHNA and CDR2 is YSLEER in the germline V gene. With 1 base removed from V and 3 bases from J, the gap between germline ends came to 12 bases. This CDR3 contains 15 residues. CDR3 coding DNA: TGCGCCAGCAGCCAAGGGGTCTCGGGGGACACTGAAGCTTTCTTT. Encoded protein: CASSQGVSGDTEAFF.

The chain employs TRBV25-1 and TRBJ1-1; perhaps TRBD1 as D (6 bases). Germline values: CDR1 MGHDK, CDR2 SYGVNS. The CDR3 loop spans 15 amino acids. Trimming stripped 5 bases from V and 0 bases from J, with 13 bases between. This chain's CDR3 is CASSRGGIMNTEAFF. Here the CDR3 DNA reads TGTGCCAGCAGTAGGGGGGGGATCATGAACACTGAAGCTTTCTTT.

The rearrangement joins TRBV11-2 to TRBJ2-7; 7 bases line up with TRBD1. CDR1 SGHAT and CDR2 FQNNGV come from the germline V gene. The CDR3 extends over 14 amino acids. V lost 4 bases, J lost 0 bases, and 3 bases stayed unmatched. DNA of the CDR3: TGTGCCAGCAGCTCGCGGACAGGCTCCTACGAGCAGTACTTC. Its protein is CASSSRTGSYEQYF.

The chain links TRBV7-6 to TRBJ1-5, with D unresolved. The CDR3 length is 14 residues. V was cut by 0 bases and J by 6 bases, with 9 bases left in between. The germline V gene has CDR1 SGHVS and CDR2 FNYEAQ. The DNA of the CDR3 is TGTGCCAGCAGCTTAGCGCTTGGGAGTCAGCCCCAGCATTTT. Protein sequence: CASSLALGSQPQHF.

The chain couples TRBV28 to TRBJ2-2; 8 bases fit TRBD2. CDR3 length: 15 residues. The germline V gene encodes CDR1 MDHEN and CDR2 SYDVKM. V shed 3 bases and J 5 bases; nucleotides not matched to a gene: 5. CDR3 nucleotide sequence: TGTGCCAGCAGTTTTGACGGGAGGGGAACCGGGGAGCTGTTTTTT. Translated, it gives CASSFDGRGTGELFF.

The chain joins TRBV2 to TRBJ1-1; D gene unclear. In germline, CDR1 is SNHLY, CDR2 FYNNEI. The CDR3 has 14 residues. V was clipped by 4 bases and J by 0 bases, with 9 bases between them. CDR3: CASSAKSMNTEAFF. CDR3 nucleotide sequence: TGTGCCAGCAGTGCGAAGAGTATGAACACTGAAGCTTTCTTT.

CDR3 in DNA: TGTGCCAGCAGCGCCCGGCTAGCGGGGGTCACCGGGGAGCTGTTTTTT. The encoded protein is CASSARLAGVTGELFF. V usage is TRBV5-6 and J usage is TRBJ2-2; TRBD2 aligns across 10 bases. V was clipped by 4 bases and J by 4 bases; unmatched bases: 7. CDR1 SGHDT and CDR2 YYEEEE come from the germline V gene. The CDR3 sequence is 16 residues long.

The chain uses TRBV18 and TRBJ1-1, with 8 bases that match TRBD1. V dropped 0 bases and J dropped 4; count of bases not matched to a gene: 4. Germline CDR1 reads KGHSH; CDR2 reads LQKENI. The CDR3 has 15 amino acids. The CDR3 sequence is CASSPPRGQGTEAFF. CDR3 bases: TGTGCCAGCTCACCACCCAGGGGGCAGGGCACTGAAGCTTTCTTT.

The chain uses TRBV6-5 and TRBJ2-7, with 7 bases that match TRBD1. Germline V gene sequence: CDR1 MNHEY, CDR2 SVGAGI. The CDR3 length is 15 residues. V was clipped by 0 bases and J by 0 bases; unmatched bases: 2. The CDR3 loop is CASSYSGTVSYEQYF. CDR3 bases: TGTGCCAGCAGTTACTCTGGGACAGTCTCCTACGAGCAGTACTTC.

V is TRBV7-2 and J is TRBJ1-2, with 7 bases identical to TRBD1. V was pared by 5 bases and J by 2 bases, with 17 bases of the junction left unmatched. From germline, CDR1 is SGHTA and CDR2 FQGNSA. The CDR3 length is 18 residues. For the CDR3, the DNA is TGTGCCAGCAGCGGCGCGTTTTATATTGGGACAGAGAACTATGGCTACACCTTC. Translated, it gives CASSGAFYIGTENYGYTF.

The chain is built from TRBV4-3 and TRBJ1-2, with no clear D. CDR1 is LGHNA, CDR2 YSLEER, per germline. The CDR3 is 12 residues long. The V and J ends lost 4 bases and 5 bases respectively, with 8 bases between them. In nucleotides, the CDR3 is TGCGCCAGCAGCCTTGGGCCTTATGGCTACACCTTC. Protein: CASSLGPYGYTF.

The CDR3 reads CATSIRGPPGNTIYF. The DNA of the CDR3 is TGTGCCACCAGCATTAGGGGTCCGCCTGGAAACACCATATATTTT. The rearrangement uses TRBV15 and TRBJ1-3; a weak D match, TRBD1 (5 bases). Trimming took off 4 bases at V and 2 bases at J, with 12 bases between the two ends. Germline V gives CDR1 LNHNV, CDR2 YYDKDF (reference sequence). This CDR3 has 15 residues. Combining the CDR3 with reference TRBV15 and TRBJ1-3 gives the whole variable domain DAMVIQNPRYQVTQFGKPVTLSCSQTLNHNVMYWYQQKSSQAPKLLFHYYDKDFNNEADTPDNFQSRRPNTSFCFLDIRSPGLGDTAMYLCATSIRGPPGNTIYFGEGSWLTVV.

The chain links TRBV6-5 to TRBJ2-3, with TRBD1 matching 7 bases. This CDR3 is 16 amino acids long. Germline lookup yields CDR1 MNHEY and CDR2 SVGAGI. V lost 0 bases, J lost 0 bases, and 3 bases stayed unmatched. The CDR3 DNA is TGTGCCAGCAGTTACTCGTTGACAGGGAGCACAGATACGCAGTATTTT. It is translated as CASSYSLTGSTDTQYF.

This clone came up once. The chain carries TRBV15 and TRBJ1-3, with 8 bases aligning to TRBD1. The trim removed 4 bases at V and 7 bases at J, leaving 6 bases unmatched. Germline V gene data show CDR1 as LNHNV and CDR2 as YYDKDF (reference sequence). The CDR3 extends over 14 amino acids. The DNA for the CDR3 is TGTGCCACCAGCACTTACACAGGGGGGAACACCATATATTTT. As protein: CATSTYTGGNTIYF.

The rearrangement joins TRBV5-1 to TRBJ1-2; D is possibly TRBD1 (6 bases). V shed 0 bases and J shed 6 bases, with 12 bases lying between them. The length of the CDR3 is 14 residues. CDR1 and CDR2 from the germline V gene are SGHRS and YFSETQ. For the CDR3, the DNA is TGCGCCAGCAGCTTGGAGTGGGGGCAGAATGGCTACACCTTC. Amino acid sequence: CASSLEWGQNGYTF.

The chain employs TRBV2 and TRBJ1-4; no reliable D call. The CDR3 is 17 residues long. Trimming took 7 bases from V and 2 from J, leaving 20 bases between them. CDR1 and CDR2 from the germline V gene are SNHLY and FYNNEI. This CDR3 is CASIQNRRRTTNEKLFF. The CDR3 nucleotides are TGTGCCAGCATCCAAAACCGCCGACGGACTACTAATGAAAAACTGTTTTTT.

J is TRBJ2-5 and V is TRBV4-2, with 11 bases matching TRBD2. The germline V gene has CDR1 LGHNA and CDR2 YNFKEQ. The CDR3 length is 17 residues. The J segment lost 1 base and the V segment lost 2 bases, leaving 6 bases of the junction unmatched. The CDR3 here is CASSQHTSGSRQETQYF. The CDR3 nucleotides read TGTGCCAGCAGCCAACACACTAGCGGGAGCCGCCAAGAGACCCAGTACTTC.

The chain is built from TRBV25-1 and TRBJ2-5; 13 positions match TRBD2. Unmatched junction bases numbered 10, after V lost 1 base and J lost 5 bases. Germline V CDR1 and CDR2: MGHDK, SYGVNS. This CDR3 spans 18 amino acids. The CDR3 region has the DNA TGTGCCAGCAGTGAATCCTCGGCCGGGACTAGCGGGAAGGAGACCCAGTACTTC. Translating it yields CASSESSAGTSGKETQYF. Full variable domain (missing parts from reference TRBV25-1 and TRBJ2-5): EADIYQTPRYLVIGTGKKITLECSQTMGHDKMYWYQQDPGMELHLIHYSYGVNSTEKGDLSSESTVSRIRTEHFPLTLESARPSHTSQYLCASSESSAGTSGKETQYFGPGTRLLVL.

CDR3 bases: TGTGCCAGTAAGTACCAGGGTAATCAGCCCCAGCATTTT. It encodes CASKYQGNQPQHF. V is TRBV19 and J is TRBJ1-5; TRBD1 might be the D (5 bases). CDR1 LNHDA and CDR2 SQIVND come from the germline V gene (reference sequence). This CDR3 spans 13 amino acids. V was cut by 7 bases and J by 4 bases, with 11 bases left in between. Based on the CDR3 plus reference TRBV19 and TRBJ1-5, the full variable domain is DGGITQSPKYLFRKEGQNVTLSCEQNLNHDAMYWYRQDPGQGLRLIYYSQIVNDFQKGDIAEGYSVSREKKESFPLTVTSAQKNPTAFYLCASKYQGNQPQHFGDGTRLSIL.

The count of this clone is one. The V and J genes are TRBV7-9 and TRBJ1-2; the D gene is possibly TRBD1 (5 bases). V dropped 5 bases and J dropped 2 bases, with 18 bases sitting between them. CDR1 is SEHNR and CDR2 is FQNEAQ in the germline V gene (reference sequence). The CDR3 runs to 16 residues. CDR3 nucleotide sequence: TGTGCCAGCAGCGGTCTGGAGGGGCGCGGAAACTATGGCTACACCTTC. Translation gives CASSGLEGRGNYGYTF.

The chain recombines TRBV18 with TRBJ1-4, with 10 bases fitting TRBD1. The V and J ends lost 10 bases and 8 bases, in that order; junction bases with no gene match: 7. Looked up from germline, CDR1 is KGHSH and CDR2 is LQKENI. The length of the CDR3 is 13 residues. The CDR3 is CATGGQGEEKLFF. CDR3 nucleotides: TGTGCCACCGGAGGACAGGGGGAGGAAAAACTGTTTTTT.

This chain links TRBV7-2 with TRBJ1-5, with TRBD1 identical over 11 bases. Trimming removed 3 bases from V and 7 bases from J; junction bases left unmatched: 5. The CDR3 sequence is 15 residues long. CDR1 is SGHTA, CDR2 FQGNSA, per germline. CDR3 DNA sequence: TGTGCCAGCAGCTTCGGGACAGGGGGAGCACAGCCCCAGCATTTT. This encodes CASSFGTGGAQPQHF. Drawing the rest from reference TRBV7-2 and TRBJ1-5, the complete variable domain is GAGVSQSPSNKVTEKGKDVELRCDPISGHTALYWYRQSLGQGLEFLIYFQGNSAPDKSGLPSDRFSAERTGGSVSTLTIQRTQQEDSAVYLCASSFGTGGAQPQHFGDGTRLSIL.

The chain has TRBV19 and TRBJ2-1, with D perhaps TRBD1 (6 bases). Germline CDR1 is LNHDA and CDR2 is SQIVND (reference sequence). This CDR3 contains 15 residues. Trimming pared 6 bases from V and 5 bases from J, leaving 17 bases between. The CDR3 loop reads CASRSQGMLHNEQFF. The CDR3, as DNA: TGTGCCAGTAGATCCCAGGGGATGTTACACAATGAGCAGTTCTTC. The complete variable domain, with remaining parts taken from reference TRBV19 and TRBJ2-1, reads DGGITQSPKYLFRKEGQNVTLSCEQNLNHDAMYWYRQDPGQGLRLIYYSQIVNDFQKGDIAEGYSVSREKKESFPLTVTSAQKNPTAFYLCASRSQGMLHNEQFFGPGTRLTVL.

This chain's CDR3 is CASSLEAGYEQYF. For the CDR3, the DNA is TGTGCCAGCAGTTTGGAGGCGGGCTACGAGCAGTACTTC. The gene calls are TRBV2 and TRBJ2-7; TRBD2 is a possible D gene (5 bases). The CDR3 totals 13 residues. Trimming shortened V by 5 bases and J by 3 bases, and 11 bases separated the two germline ends. Germline values: CDR1 SNHLY, CDR2 FYNNEI.

V usage is TRBV5-1 and J usage is TRBJ2-3, with D maybe TRBD1 (5 bases). Per the germline V gene, CDR1 is SGHRS and CDR2 is YFSETQ. CDR3 length: 12 amino acids. The V end lost 6 bases, the J end lost 4 bases, and 9 bases lay between the germline ends. The DNA for the CDR3 is TGCGCCAGCAACAGGTACTCAGATACGCAGTATTTT. The encoded protein is CASNRYSDTQYF.

The rearrangement links TRBV13 to TRBJ2-7; 8 nucleotides align to TRBD1. V trimming: 0 bases; J trimming: 4 bases; junction bases outside the gene matches: 11. This CDR3 comprises 17 residues. Germline V CDR1 and CDR2: PRHDT, FYEKMQ (reference sequence). The CDR3 here is CASSLGLGSGGDYEQYF. CDR3 nucleotides: TGTGCCAGCAGCTTAGGCCTGGGTTCAGGGGGCGATTACGAGCAGTACTTC.

This chain uses TRBV19 with TRBJ2-1; D is unresolved. Trimming removed 5 bases at V and 9 bases at J, with 14 bases between. The CDR3 is 13 residues long. Per the germline V gene, CDR1 is LNHDA and CDR2 is SQIVND (reference sequence). The DNA for the CDR3 is TGTGCCAGTAGTGGGTCAGCGATGGGTGAGCAGTTCTTC. Translating gives CASSGSAMGEQFF.

This sequence joins TRBV2 and TRBJ2-1; D might be TRBD1 (6 bases). The CDR3 sequence is 14 residues long. From germline, CDR1 is SNHLY and CDR2 FYNNEI. The ends were cut back, 6 bases at V and 0 bases at J, with 9 bases in the middle. The CDR3 reads CASRLGGSYNEQFF. The CDR3, as DNA: TGTGCCAGCAGACTAGGGGGCTCCTACAATGAGCAGTTCTTC.

This rearrangement joins TRBV2 to TRBJ1-4, with a weak D call TRBD1 (6 bases). Trimming took off 10 bases at V and 0 bases at J, with 12 bases between the two ends. The V gene's germline CDR1 is SNHLY and CDR2 FYNNEI. This CDR3 contains 14 residues. The CDR3 protein is CANKQGTTNEKLFF. As DNA, the CDR3 is TGTGCCAACAAACAGGGAACAACTAATGAAAAACTGTTTTTT.

The rearrangement uses TRBV4-1 and TRBJ1-1; possible D gene TRBD1, 5 bases. The ends were cut back, 11 bases at V and 5 bases at J, with 18 bases in the middle. This CDR3 has 13 amino acids. Germline V gene data show CDR1 as MGHRA and CDR2 as YSYEKL. This CDR3 is CASHGGARTEAFF. The CDR3 nucleotides read TGCGCCTCCCACGGGGGAGCAAGGACTGAAGCTTTCTTT.

The V and J genes are TRBV9 and TRBJ2-2, with no clear D. V was trimmed by 6 bases and J by 4 bases, leaving 7 bases between them. The CDR3 sequence is 12 residues long. Germline V gives CDR1 SGDLS, CDR2 YYNGEE. The CDR3 nucleotides read TGTGCCAGCAACTCGGGCACCGGGGAGCTGTTTTTT. It encodes CASNSGTGELFF.